This passage covers 22 T cell receptor beta chains from one sample sequenced in a study of cytomegalovirus exposure and HLA in healthy donors. Sequenced by immunoSEQ multiplex PCR; TCRdb stores in-frame clones only, minus some. Of roughly 73,000 clones in the sample, over 85% are singletons; the top ten hold around 1.5%. Sequencing was done on a sample of PBMCs. These TCRs come from a man between 18 and 29 years old in good health and CMV-seropositive.

V gene TRBV5-1 combines with J gene TRBJ2-5; TRBD1 might be the D (6 bases). The CDR3 covers 19 residues. With 4 bases removed from V and 0 bases from J, the gap between germline ends came to 25 bases. In germline, CDR1 is SGHRS, CDR2 YFSETQ. CDR3 amino acids: CASSPGQGMNDLYQETQYF. The CDR3, as DNA: TGCGCCAGCAGCCCGGGGCAGGGGATGAATGACCTTTACCAAGAGACCCAGTACTTC.

The J gene is TRBJ2-7, the V gene TRBV21-1; the table names TRBD1, a call not compared with the DNA. TRBV21-1 is given as a pseudogene. The CDR3 spans 14 residues. CDR3 loop: CASSKVIQTYEQYF. The CDR3 coding sequence is TGTGCCAGCAGCAAAGTAATACAGACCTACGAGCAGTACTTC.

This rearrangement joins TRBV19 to TRBJ2-5; maybe TRBD1 (5 bases). The V and J ends lost 0 bases and 1 base respectively, with 6 bases between them. The germline V gene has CDR1 LNHDA and CDR2 SQIVND (reference sequence). CDR3 length: 14 residues. The CDR3 coding sequence is TGTGCCAGTAGTATAGATGACAGCCAAGAGACCCAGTACTTC. As protein: CASSIDDSQETQYF.

V and J are TRBV15 and TRBJ2-7; 7 positions agree with TRBD1. The CDR3 has 13 amino acids. CDR1 is LNHNV and CDR2 is YYDKDF in the germline V gene (reference sequence). Germline trimming cut 3 bases from V and 3 bases from J; bases unmatched to any gene: 2. The CDR3 sequence: CATSSGDSYEQYF. The CDR3 DNA follows: TGTGCCACCAGCAGCGGGGACAGCTACGAGCAGTACTTC.

V usage is TRBV19 and J usage is TRBJ2-1, with D unresolved. V was cut by 1 base and J by 16 bases, with 14 bases left in between. CDR1 is LNHDA and CDR2 is SQIVND in the germline V gene (reference sequence). The CDR3 extends over 12 amino acids. In nucleotides, the CDR3 is TGTGCCAGTAGTATAGGCCCGGTCGGTCCCTTCTTC. This codes for CASSIGPVGPFF.

The J gene is TRBJ1-1, the V gene TRBV27, with a possible D match to TRBD1 (6 bases). The CDR3 sequence is 13 residues long. With 6 bases removed from V and 1 base from J, the gap between germline ends came to 9 bases. Germline assignment: CDR1 MNHEY and CDR2 SMNVEV (reference sequence). DNA of the CDR3: TGTGCCAGCAGCCCGACAGGGAACACTGAAGCTTTCTTT. This translates into CASSPTGNTEAFF.

The genes are TRBV7-9 and TRBJ2-1; 7 bases map to TRBD1. The CDR3 is 15 residues long. Germline V gene lookup returns CDR1 SEHNR and CDR2 FQNEAQ (reference sequence). V lost 4 bases, J lost 6 bases, and 9 bases stayed unmatched. CDR3 residues: CASSSGTEVSNEQFF. The CDR3 nucleotides are TGTGCCAGCAGCTCCGGGACAGAGGTATCCAATGAGCAGTTCTTC.

The chain joins TRBV30 to TRBJ2-1; 8 nucleotides line up with TRBD2. The V and J ends lost 5 bases and 6 bases, in that order; junction bases with no gene match: 9. CDR1 is GTSNPN and CDR2 is SVGIG in the germline V gene (reference sequence). This CDR3 contains 14 residues. The CDR3 DNA reads as TGTGCCTGGCAAGCGGGAGCTGGGTCCAATGAGCAGTTCTTC. Protein sequence: CAWQAGAGSNEQFF.

The rearrangement uses TRBV11-2 and TRBJ2-3, with D hard to call. Germline V gene sequence: CDR1 SGHAT, CDR2 FQNNGV. V lost 2 bases to trimming and J lost 5 bases, with 5 bases between them. This CDR3 has 12 residues. The CDR3: CASSLSRDTQYF. The CDR3 coding sequence is TGTGCCAGCAGCTTAAGCCGAGATACGCAGTATTTT.

The table lists this clone with a count of one. Germline is not matched at one junction end, which may reflect a read error. The V call is TRBV7-7, the J call TRBJ2-5; maybe TRBD2 (5 bases). Germline V lookup: CDR1 SSHAT, CDR2 FNYEAQ (reference sequence). The CDR3 length is 14 residues. The CDR3 nucleotides read TGTGCTAGCAGCTTAGCGTTGAGGGAAGAGACCCAGTACTTC. Translated, it gives CASSLALREETQYF.

CDR3 DNA: TGTGCCAGCAGTTACTCCGCCGGCGGGAAATCCTACGAGCAGTACTTC. Its protein is CASSYSAGGKSYEQYF. The chain combines TRBV6-6 with TRBJ2-7; possibly TRBD2 for D (6 bases). CDR3 length: 16 amino acids. Trimming left V 0 bases short and J 1 base short, with 13 bases between. CDR1 and CDR2 from the germline V gene are MNHNY and SVGAGI (reference sequence).

The chain has TRBV5-6 and TRBJ1-2, with D unclear. The V end was cut by 3 bases, the J end by 2 bases, with 17 bases between. This CDR3 has 16 residues. From germline, CDR1 is SGHDT and CDR2 YYEEEE. The CDR3 DNA reads TGTGCCAGCAGCTCCCCCCATGCGGGTTCCAACTATGGCTACACCTTC. This translates into CASSSPHAGSNYGYTF.

This clone was observed a single time. V usage is TRBV6-5 and J usage is TRBJ2-2; TRBD2 aligns across 7 bases. Trimming took 2 bases from V and 3 from J; bases not matched to a gene: 3. CDR1 is MNHEY and CDR2 is SVGAGI in the germline V gene. The CDR3 consists of 15 residues. CDR3 DNA sequence: TGTGCCAGCAGTTACGGGACTACCCACACCGGGGAGCTGTTTTTT. Residues: CASSYGTTHTGELFF.

CDR3 in DNA: TGTGCCAGCAGCTTAAATATACAGGCTAATCAGCCCCAGCATTTT. Encoded protein: CASSLNIQANQPQHF. The chain links TRBV7-2 to TRBJ1-5, with a weak D call TRBD1 (5 bases). Per germline, CDR1 SGHTA and CDR2 FQGNSA. This CDR3 contains 15 residues. V was shortened by 2 bases and J by 4 bases, with 12 bases between the two germline ends.

The chain couples TRBV28 to TRBJ1-5; possible D gene TRBD1, 5 bases. Between the trimmed V and J ends, which lost 1 base and 1 base, there was a span of 11 bases. There are 16 residues in the CDR3. Per the germline V gene, CDR1 is MDHEN and CDR2 is SYDVKM. This CDR3 reads CASSLSGKPSNQPQHF. CDR3 coding DNA: TGTGCCAGCAGTTTATCAGGGAAACCGAGCAATCAGCCCCAGCATTTT.

The chain combines TRBV29-1 with TRBJ2-1, with 11 positions matching TRBD2. V dropped 0 bases and J dropped 4; count of bases not matched to a gene: 8. The CDR3 runs 17 residues. CDR1 and CDR2 from the germline V gene are SQVTM and ANQGSEA. CDR3 residues: CSVEDRLAGTLYNEQFF. CDR3 nucleotide sequence: TGCAGCGTTGAAGACCGACTAGCGGGGACCTTATACAATGAGCAGTTCTTC.

The rearrangement joins TRBV6-6 to TRBJ1-4; no definite D call. Trimming left V 5 bases short and J 0 bases short, with 10 bases between. From germline, CDR1 is MNHNY and CDR2 SVGAGI (reference sequence). The CDR3 runs to 15 residues. In DNA form, the CDR3 reads TGTGCCAGCAGTGTAAACAGAGCAACTAATGAAAAACTGTTTTTT. This codes for CASSVNRATNEKLFF.

The chain is built from TRBV5-5 and TRBJ2-5; a weak D match, TRBD1 (6 bases). The CDR3 runs to 13 residues. The V end was cut by 5 bases, the J end by 5 bases, with 13 bases between. Per the germline V gene, CDR1 is SGHKS and CDR2 is YYEKEE (reference sequence). The CDR3 sequence: CASRQGPQETQYF. CDR3 nucleotide sequence: TGTGCCAGCAGACAGGGTCCCCAGGAGACCCAGTACTTC.

DNA for the CDR3: TGTGCCAGAAGCTTGCGACAACAGGAGACCCAGTACTTC. This encodes CARSLRQQETQYF. This chain joins TRBV5-3 and TRBJ2-5; the D is unclear. TRBV5-3 is recorded as an ORF, its role being uncertain. This CDR3 region has 13 residues. V lost 1 base, J lost 5 bases, and 9 bases lay in between.

CDR3: CASSLTGAGGETQYF. The CDR3 coding sequence is TGTGCCAGCAGTTTAACAGGGGCCGGTGGGGAGACCCAGTACTTC. The chain combines TRBV27 with TRBJ2-5; TRBD1 matches at 7 bases. The junction had 8 bases not matched to a gene; V was cut back by 2 bases and J by 5 bases. Germline loops: CDR1 MNHEY, CDR2 SMNVEV (reference sequence). The CDR3 runs 15 residues.

The genes are TRBV2 and TRBJ1-4, with D unclear. Germline V CDR1 and CDR2: SNHLY, FYNNEI. The CDR3 covers 14 residues. V was trimmed by 5 bases and J by 1 base, leaving 8 bases between them. In DNA form, the CDR3 reads TGTGCCAGCAGTCGGTTGGTAACTAATGAAAAACTGTTTTTT. Protein sequence: CASSRLVTNEKLFF.

The chain carries TRBV28 and TRBJ1-2, with 10 bases aligning to TRBD1. Unmatched junction bases numbered 16, after V lost 7 bases and J lost 8 bases. CDR1 and CDR2 from the germline V gene are MDHEN and SYDVKM. The CDR3 length is 16 residues. The DNA of the CDR3 is TGTGCCAGCAACGATTTTATGGGACAGGGGACTCACGGCTACACCTTC. Translated, it gives CASNDFMGQGTHGYTF.